This paragraph covers one T cell receptor (beta chain) sequence. What it binds is not known. Deletions cut 6 bases from V and 2 bases from J, with 10 bases between. CDR3 length: 13 residues. CDR1 and CDR2 (germline): SGHAT, FQNNGV. These data originate in a study of OX40 agonist ivuxolimab in advanced cancers. Study summary: Clinicians treated patients with ivuxolimab, an agonistic anti-OX40 (CD134) antibody. Those treated in dose escalation had hepatocellular carcinoma, melanoma, renal cell cancer or head and neck cancer. Study-level results: The antigen specificity of the peripheral T cells (those that were expanded) was not determined.

The assay was immunoSEQ multiplex PCR, and TCRdb's table has in-frame clones only and misses some. The profile shows almost 35,000 clones, around 85% of them singletons. The chain combines TRBV11-2 with TRBJ2-5, with D maybe TRBD1 (5 bases). Here the sequenced sample was CD4+ or CD8+ T cells sorted from blood, taken in a trial of the OX40 agonist ivuxolimab. This TCR came from an adult with an advanced solid tumor such as melanoma, head and neck, liver or kidney cancer. The CDR3 sequence is CASSHRQQETQYF. In nucleotides, the CDR3 is TGTGCCAGCAGTCATCGACAGCAAGAGACCCAGTACTTC.